Following are 14 T cell receptor beta chains from one sample sequenced in a study of control samples from healthy donors and cancer patients. Here immunoSEQ multiplex PCR was the method, and the copy in TCRdb shows in-frame clones only, minus some. This table has about 230,000 clones, over 75% appearing once. Sequenced: PBMCs. These receptors were collected from a woman in her sixties with lung cancer.

The gene calls are TRBV27 and TRBJ2-3, with D hard to call. V was clipped by 8 bases and J by 2 bases, with 14 bases between them. Germline CDR1 and CDR2: MNHEY and SMNVEV (reference sequence). This CDR3 is 14 amino acids long. The DNA of the CDR3 is TGTGCCAGCCGTGAGAGGATAGACACAGATACGCAGTATTTT. Its translation: CASRERIDTDTQYF.

This clone was counted a single time. The chain couples TRBV28 to TRBJ2-7, with a possible D match to TRBD1 (6 bases). V was pared by 6 bases and J by 3 bases, with 15 bases between. CDR1 is MDHEN, CDR2 SYDVKM, per germline. The CDR3 extends over 14 amino acids. Here the CDR3 reads CASRLQGGDYEQYF. DNA for the CDR3: TGTGCCAGCAGGTTACAGGGTGGGGACTACGAGCAGTACTTC.

V usage is TRBV3-1 (or the pseudogene TRBV3-2) and J usage is TRBJ2-3, with 7 bases identical to TRBD2. Germline-derived CDR1 and CDR2 are LGHDT and YNNKEL (reference sequence). V shed 0 bases and J 6 bases; nucleotides not matched to a gene: 6. The CDR3 length is 15 residues. CDR3 sequence (DNA): TGTGCCAGCAGCCAAGATGGGAGGGATAGGGATACGCAGTATTTT. This sequence encodes CASSQDGRDRDTQYF.

The gene calls are TRBV6-1 and TRBJ1-5; the D is unclear. The CDR3 consists of 13 residues. Looked up from germline, CDR1 is MNHNS and CDR2 is SASEGT. With 0 bases removed from V and 11 bases from J, the gap between germline ends came to 11 bases. This chain's CDR3 is CASSEAQEGAQHF. In nucleotides, the CDR3 is TGTGCCAGCAGTGAAGCCCAGGAGGGAGCCCAGCATTTT.

V usage is TRBV5-1 and J usage is TRBJ2-7; the match to TRBD1 covers 9 bases. The trim removed 3 bases at V and 7 bases at J, leaving 5 bases unmatched. The CDR3 has 13 amino acids. Germline V CDR1 and CDR2: SGHRS, YFSETQ. The CDR3 spells CASSSGQGLEQYF. CDR3 coding DNA: TGCGCCAGCAGCTCCGGACAGGGGCTAGAGCAGTACTTC.

A few counts support this clone. The chain links TRBV9 to TRBJ2-2; the D is unclear. This CDR3 is 16 amino acids long. Germline V lookup: CDR1 SGDLS, CDR2 YYNGEE. The V gene lost 0 bases and the J gene lost 0 bases, with 9 bases spanning the gap. The CDR3 protein is CASSVGRAANTGELFF. CDR3 in DNA: TGTGCCAGCAGCGTAGGGCGTGCGGCGAACACCGGGGAGCTGTTTTTT. The full variable domain, rest sourced from reference TRBV9 and TRBJ2-2, is DSGVTQTPKHLITATGQRVTLRCSPRSGDLSVYWYQQSLDQGLQFLIQYYNGEERAKGNILERFSAQQFPDLHSELNLSSLELGDSALYFCASSVGRAANTGELFFGEGSRLTVL.

The chain is built from TRBV5-1 and TRBJ1-2; TRBD1 matches at 7 bases. Germline CDR1 and CDR2: SGHRS and YFSETQ. The CDR3 consists of 14 residues. Germline trimming cut 5 bases from V and 8 bases from J; bases unmatched to any gene: 12. The CDR3 sequence: CASREIQGIGGYTF. DNA of the CDR3: TGCGCCAGCAGAGAAATACAGGGGATAGGGGGCTACACCTTC.

The J gene is TRBJ2-7, the V gene TRBV6-2 or TRBV6-3; TRBD1 or TRBD2 may be the D gene (5 bases each). The V end was cut by 4 bases, the J end by 2 bases, with 12 bases between. The CDR3 spans 14 residues. Germline CDR1 and CDR2: MNHEY and SVGEGT. CDR3 nucleotide sequence: TGTGCCAGCAGTTGGGGGACGGCGGCCTACGAGCAGTACTTC. Protein: CASSWGTAAYEQYF.

The chain combines TRBV7-9 with TRBJ1-1; the D gene is possibly TRBD1 (5 bases). Germline CDR1 and CDR2: SEHNR and FQNEAQ (reference sequence). This CDR3 contains 13 residues. Deletions cut 5 bases from V and 3 bases from J, with 10 bases between. CDR3 loop: CASSPGGYTEAFF. The CDR3 DNA reads TGTGCCAGCAGCCCTGGGGGTTACACTGAAGCTTTCTTT.

The chain uses TRBV27 and TRBJ2-7; D remains ambiguous. The V and J ends lost 2 bases and 0 bases respectively, with 11 bases between them. The CDR3 runs to 15 residues. CDR1 MNHEY and CDR2 SMNVEV come from the germline V gene (reference sequence). The chain's CDR3 is CASSLRPQSSYEQYF. Written as DNA, the CDR3 is TGTGCCAGCAGTTTAAGGCCACAAAGCTCCTACGAGCAGTACTTC.

This chain joins TRBV27 and TRBJ1-6; D remains ambiguous. Germline lookup yields CDR1 MNHEY and CDR2 SMNVEV (reference sequence). The CDR3 covers 15 residues. Trimming left V 6 bases short and J 3 bases short, with 12 bases between. As DNA, the CDR3 is TGTGCCAGCAGCATGACGGGCCTCTATAATTCACCCCTCCACTTT. It yields the protein CASSMTGLYNSPLHF.

The chain combines TRBV28 with TRBJ1-6; weak D call: TRBD1 (6 bases). The CDR3 has 14 residues. Per germline, CDR1 MDHEN and CDR2 SYDVKM. Deletions cut 2 bases from V and 10 bases from J, with 12 bases between. The CDR3 loop reads CASSLRGTWSPLHF. CDR3 sequence (DNA): TGTGCCAGCAGTTTACGCGGGACATGGTCACCCCTCCACTTT.

V usage is TRBV5-1 and J usage is TRBJ2-5; either TRBD1 or TRBD2 may supply D (5 bases each). Trimming removed 4 bases from V and 1 base from J, with 11 bases in between. Germline loops: CDR1 SGHRS, CDR2 YFSETQ. This CDR3 has 14 residues. The DNA for the CDR3 is TGCGCCAGCAGCCTCGGGACGATCCAAGAGACCCAGTACTTC. Translating gives CASSLGTIQETQYF.

The rearrangement uses TRBV11-1 and TRBJ2-6; D may be TRBD1 (5 bases). Germline V CDR1 and CDR2: SGHAT, FQDESV (reference sequence). The CDR3 consists of 15 residues. With 3 bases removed from V and 0 bases from J, the gap between germline ends came to 6 bases. CDR3: CASSLQGSGANVLTF. For the CDR3, the DNA is TGTGCCAGCAGCTTGCAGGGCTCTGGGGCCAACGTCCTGACTTTC.